These T cell receptor beta chains were read from a single sample in a study of neoadjuvant anti-PD-1 for oral cavity cancer. Libraries were prepared by immunoSEQ multiplex PCR; TCRdb keeps only in-frame clonotypes and omits some of them. The sample has approximately 83,000 clones, 70% to 85% seen once. The sequencing used PBMCs, collected before nivolumab (anti-PD-1) treatment. These receptor sequences come from a person aged 35 to 85 with oral cavity squamous cell carcinoma. The CDR3 runs from the conserved cysteine through the conserved F or W. The D gene is left open where the match is weak. Part of the rows lack a size; the others show once, few, many or a class for expanded clones.

cdr3_length	v_call	d_call	clone_size	j_call	cdr3_nt	cdr3_aa
16	TRBV5-1	TRBD1	once	TRBJ2-2	TGCGCCAGCAGCTTGTGGACAGGGGGGAACACCGGGGAGCTGTTTTTT	CASSLWTGGNTGELFF
16	TRBV5-1	-	-	TRBJ2-1	TGCGCCAGCACTTTCTCGGGGACAATAGGCGTCAATGAGCAGTTCTTC	CASTFSGTIGVNEQFF
14	TRBV5-6	TRBD1	-	TRBJ1-3	TGTGCCAGCAGCCAGACAGGGGCGCGCAACACCATATATTTT	CASSQTGARNTIYF
16	TRBV6-1	-	-	TRBJ1-1	TGTGCCAGCAGTGAAGTTGTGGGGCTTGGGAACACTGAAGCTTTCTTT	CASSEVVGLGNTEAFF
16	TRBV10-1	TRBD2	once	TRBJ2-1	TGCGCCAGCACCCCCCGGAGTAGCGGGACCCTCAATGAGCAGTTCTTC	CASTPRSSGTLNEQFF
16	TRBV11-2	TRBD1	few	TRBJ2-7	TGTGCCAGCAGCTTAGTGGGACAGGGGAGCTCCTACGAGCAGTACTTC	CASSLVGQGSSYEQYF
14	TRBV6-5	-	-	TRBJ1-1	TGTGCCAGCAGTTACACTATCGGCACCACTGAAGCTTTCTTT	CASSYTIGTTEAFF
17	TRBV30	-	-	TRBJ2-4	TGTGCCTGGAGTGTCCTTGGGGACGCGCTAGCCAAAAACATTCAGTACTTC	CAWSVLGDALAKNIQYF
15	TRBV19	-	once	TRBJ2-3	TGTGCCAGTAGTATAACTCGTGGGAGGACAGATACGCAGTATTTT	CASSITRGRTDTQYF
12	TRBV6-1	-	-	TRBJ1-4	TGTGCCAGCACGGGGGCTGGAGAAAAACTGTTTTTT	CASTGAGEKLFF
15	TRBV25-1	-	-	TRBJ2-5	TGTGCCAGCAGCCCCTACGAGGGCGATAAAGAGACCCAGTACTTC	CASSPYEGDKETQYF
15	TRBV5-1	-	-	TRBJ1-4	TGCGCCAGCAGCTTGGATGGGGCGACTAATGAAAAACTGTTTTTT	CASSLDGATNEKLFF
14	TRBV5-1	TRBD1	few	TRBJ2-3	TGCGCCAGCAGCCGGGACAGGGACACAGATACGCAGTATTTT	CASSRDRDTDTQYF
12	TRBV29-1	TRBD1	once	TRBJ2-7	TGCAGCGTCAGGACAGGAGCAAACGAGCAGTACTTC	CSVRTGANEQYF
16	TRBV5-1	TRBD1	few	TRBJ2-2	TGCGCCAGCAGCCCAATGACAGGGGGAGTTACCGGGGAGCTGTTTTTT	CASSPMTGGVTGELFF
16	TRBV6-6	-	-	TRBJ1-2	TGTGCCAGCAGTTACTCGACAGATTTTACCGTCGATGGCTACACCTTC	CASSYSTDFTVDGYTF
17	TRBV12-2	-	once	TRBJ2-5	TGTGCAAGTCGAATCGCCCCCGTACAGGGTGAGGGGGAGACCCAGTACTTC	CASRIAPVQGEGETQYF
13	TRBV6-1	-	-	TRBJ2-1	TGTGCCAGCGGACTGGGACTTTACAATGAGCAGTTCTTC	CASGLGLYNEQFF
12	TRBV30	-	-	TRBJ1-1	TGTGCCTGGAGTGTAGAAGGGGTGTGGGCTTTCTTT	CAWSVEGVWAFF